Listed below are T cell receptor beta chains from one sample, sequenced in a study of blood T cell repertoires in COVID-19. Clones were sequenced by immunoSEQ multiplex PCR, and TCRdb holds only the in-frame ones, with some missing. The table includes some 150,000 clones, more than 75% detected once. Sequencing was carried out using peripheral blood. These receptors were collected from a woman aged 40 to 50 with acute or convalescent COVID-19. The CDR3 runs from the conserved cysteine through the conserved F or W. The order of the fields is clone size, J gene, V gene, D gene, CDR3 DNA, CDR3 protein. A D gene is named only where the DNA matches it firmly. Clone size is shown for a subset of rows, as once, few, many or a class of expanded clone.

>NA|TRBJ1-4|TRBV18|NA
TGTGCCAGCTCAGCAGGGGCAACTAATGAAAAACTGTTTTTT
CASSAGATNEKLFF
>NA|TRBJ1-2|TRBV15|TRBD1
TGTGCCACCAGCAGACCGACAGGGCCCTACTATGGCTACACCTTC
CATSRPTGPYYGYTF
>NA|TRBJ1-3|TRBV7-9|TRBD1
TGTGCCAGCAGCTCTCAGGGGGCGAGAAACACCATATATTTT
CASSSQGARNTIYF
>NA|TRBJ2-7|TRBV4-3|NA
TGCGCCAGCAGCCAAGATGGACAGTCCTACGAGCAGTACTTC
CASSQDGQSYEQYF
>NA|TRBJ1-5|TRBV12-3/TRBV12-4|NA
TGTGCCAGCAGTTTGGGGACTCCCTCTCAGCATTTT
CASSLGTPSQHF
>once|TRBJ2-4|TRBV4-1|TRBD2
TGCGCCAGCAGTCAAGATTTGTCTAGCGGGGTGGTTTTAGCCAAAAACATTCAGTACTTC
CASSQDLSSGVVLAKNIQYF
>few|TRBJ2-7|TRBV30|TRBD2
TGTGCCTGGAGTGGGACTAGCGGGAGCTTCGCCCTTTCCTACGAGCAGTACTTC
CAWSGTSGSFALSYEQYF
>NA|TRBJ1-2|TRBV6-5|NA
TGTGCCATCGTACAGGGAGGCTACACCTTC
CAIVQGGYTF
>NA|TRBJ2-7|TRBV27|NA
TGTGCCAGCAGTTCACACAGGAGCTCCTACGAGCAGTACTTC
CASSSHRSSYEQYF
>NA|TRBJ1-6|TRBV27|NA
TGTGCCAGCAGGGGAGGACCCCTTAATTCACCCCTCCACTTT
CASRGGPLNSPLHF
>NA|TRBJ1-6|TRBV2|TRBD1
TGTGCCAGCAGTGAGCAGGGGGCCCTACCCAATTCACCCCTCCACTTT
CASSEQGALPNSPLHF
>NA|TRBJ2-1|TRBV4-1|TRBD2
TGCGCCAGCAGCAAGACTAGCGGGGAGTCAGCCGATGAGCAGTTCTTC
CASSKTSGESADEQFF
>NA|TRBJ1-1|TRBV28|TRBD1
TGTGCCAGCAGTTCCTCCTCCTCAAGATGGGACAGGGAACCGAACACTGAAGCTTTCTTT
CASSSSSSRWDREPNTEAFF
>NA|TRBJ2-1|TRBV18|TRBD1
TGTGCCAGCTCACCCGGGACAGTTTACAATGAGCAGTTCTTC
CASSPGTVYNEQFF
>NA|TRBJ2-7|TRBV11-1|TRBD1
TGTGCCAGCAGCTTTAACCGGGACAGGGGCTACGAGCAGTACTTC
CASSFNRDRGYEQYF
>NA|TRBJ2-3|TRBV6-4|NA
TGTGCCAGCAGGGTGGGCCCTTGGTTCAGGTTTGGCACAGATACGCAGTATTTT
CASRVGPWFRFGTDTQYF
>NA|TRBJ2-2|TRBV25-1|NA
TGTGCCAGCGGGGCATATCGAACCGGGGAGCTGTTTTTT
CASGAYRTGELFF
>NA|TRBJ2-7|TRBV18|NA
TGTGCCAGCTCACCCGTCTCCTTGAGCTCCTACGAGCAGTACTTC
CASSPVSLSSYEQYF
>NA|TRBJ2-2|TRBV7-2|NA
TGTGCCAGCAGCTCTAATAGGGGCCCCCCCGGGGAGCTGTTTTTT
CASSSNRGPPGELFF
>NA|TRBJ1-1|TRBV4-3|NA
TGCGCCAGCAGCCTCACATATAACACTGAAGCTTTCTTT
CASSLTYNTEAFF
>NA|TRBJ1-2|TRBV3-1/TRBV3-2|NA
TGTGCCAGCAGCCAAGGACAGCTCCCTGAGCCCCTCTACACCTTC
CASSQGQLPEPLYTF
>NA|TRBJ1-4|TRBV5-6|NA
TGTGCCAGCAGCCCCGGGTACCCTAATGAAAAACTGTTTTTT
CASSPGYPNEKLFF
>NA|TRBJ2-3|TRBV9|NA
TGTGCCAGCAGCCCCCACTGGACAGCCACAGATACGCAGTATTTT
CASSPHWTATDTQYF
>NA|TRBJ2-7|TRBV7-3|TRBD2
TGTGCCAGCAGCCTGACAGCGGGAAATCCACCCTACGAGCAGTACTTC
CASSLTAGNPPYEQYF
>NA|TRBJ1-2|TRBV28|NA
TGTGCCAGCAGTTTAGTCAGGGCCAGCCTCGGCTACACCTTC
CASSLVRASLGYTF
>NA|TRBJ1-5|TRBV19|TRBD1
TGTGCCAGTATTCTTCCCCCTAAGACAGGGCGCAATCAGCCCCAGCATTTT
CASILPPKTGRNQPQHF
>NA|TRBJ1-5|TRBV6-2/TRBV6-3|NA
TGTGCCAGCAGTGAGGCACCGGGACAGCCCCAGCATTTT
CASSEAPGQPQHF
>NA|TRBJ1-5|TRBV28|TRBD1
TGTGCCAGCAGTTCAGGGGGAACGGGTCAGCCCCAGCATTTT
CASSSGGTGQPQHF
>NA|TRBJ2-7|TRBV5-4|TRBD2
TGTGCCAGCACCCCGCAAGCGGGGGAGCCCGGGGGCCCCTACGAGCAGTACTTC
CASTPQAGEPGGPYEQYF
>NA|TRBJ2-7|TRBV3-1/TRBV3-2|NA
TGTGCCAGCAGCCAGGAGGGGTGGGGCACTTACTCCTACGAGCAGTACTTC
CASSQEGWGTYSYEQYF
>NA|TRBJ1-2|TRBV2|NA
TGTGCCAGCAGTGAAGAGGCAGGGGACTATGGCTACACCTTC
CASSEEAGDYGYTF
>NA|TRBJ1-1|TRBV30|NA
TGTGCCTGGAGACGACTAGTGAACACTGAAGCTTTCTTT
CAWRRLVNTEAFF
>few|TRBJ1-5|TRBV3-1/TRBV3-2|NA
TGTGCCAGCAGCCAGGGGCAGGGACAAAGATATAGCAATCAGCCCCAGCATTTT
CASSQGQGQRYSNQPQHF
>NA|TRBJ2-5|TRBV5-6|TRBD1
TGTGCCAGCAGCTCTCTTGGAGGACTGGGACAGATCCAAGAGACCCAGTACTTC
CASSSLGGLGQIQETQYF
>NA|TRBJ2-7|TRBV12-3/TRBV12-4|NA
TGTGCCAGCAGTTTAAACGGAGCCTACGAGCAGTACTTC
CASSLNGAYEQYF
>NA|TRBJ2-7|TRBV4-3|NA
TGCGCCAGCAGCCAAGAACACAGCAGCCCCTACGAGCAGTACTTC
CASSQEHSSPYEQYF
>few|TRBJ1-5|TRBV6-1|TRBD1
TGTGCCAGCAGTGAATGGGACAGGGGGTTGAATCAGCCCCAGCATTTT
CASSEWDRGLNQPQHF
>NA|TRBJ1-5|TRBV7-9|TRBD1
TGTGCCAGCAGCTTGGGGACAGGGACCCTCGGGCCCCAGCATTTT
CASSLGTGTLGPQHF
>NA|TRBJ2-4|TRBV21-1|NA
TGTGCCAGCAGCCAAAGGGAGGACGCCTTTCAAAACATTCAGTACTTC
CASSQREDAFQNIQYF